This record looks at one T cell receptor (beta chain) sequence and its context. The data were taken from a study of blood T cell repertoires in COVID-19. Germline CDR1 and CDR2: SGDLS and YYNGEE. Between the trimmed V and J ends, which lost 0 bases and 6 bases, there was a span of 14 bases. This CDR3 comprises 15 residues. Original processing methods: Cell counts per sample came from amplifying reference gene primers. TCRdb keeps only in-frame clones here, not all; method: immunoSEQ multiplex PCR. V and J calls and clone size come straight from that table; D and trimming were deduced from the DNA. The sample has some 120,000 clones; 90% are singletons.

This receptor was obtained from a human donor with active COVID-19. The donor label of this sample is uncertain. V gene TRBV9 combines with J gene TRBJ2-3; D unresolved. The sequenced sample consisted of peripheral blood. DNA of the CDR3: TGTGCCAGCAGCGTAGCTGCTAGTCCCCCTGATACGCAGTATTTT. Its protein is CASSVAASPPDTQYF.